The rows below give T cell receptor beta chains drawn from one sample of a study of blood T cell repertoires in COVID-19. This table comes from immunoSEQ multiplex PCR, and its TCRdb copy is limited to in-frame clones, with some not included. The table lists around 300,000 clones, 90% of them singletons. The sequencing sample was made of PBMCs or T cells enriched from blood (not recorded which). The receptor set was obtained from a woman in her late teens or twenties with acute COVID-19. The CDR3 runs from the conserved cysteine through the conserved F or W. The D gene is left open where the match is weak. A clone size is listed for some rows: how often the clone was seen (once, few, many), or a class if it is expanded.

j_gene: TRBJ2-1; d_gene: NA; v_gene: TRBV5-6; abundance: NA; len: 13; CDR3nt: TGTGCCAGCAGCTTGTTCCCCAACAATGAGCAGTTCTTC; CDR3aa: CASSLFPNNEQFF
j_gene: TRBJ1-1; d_gene: TRBD1; v_gene: TRBV19; abundance: once; len: 17; CDR3nt: TGTGCCAGTAGCAACCCGGGGACAGGGTCGACTTTAACTGAAGCTTTCTTT; CDR3aa: CASSNPGTGSTLTEAFF
j_gene: TRBJ2-1; d_gene: TRBD2; v_gene: TRBV14; abundance: few; len: 15; CDR3nt: TGTGCCAGCAGCCAAGTGCGGGAGTCCTACAATGAGCAGTTCTTC; CDR3aa: CASSQVRESYNEQFF
j_gene: TRBJ2-2; d_gene: NA; v_gene: TRBV5-4; abundance: NA; len: 16; CDR3nt: TGTGCCAGCAGACAAGCATCGGGGGGCTCTAGCGGGGAGCTGTTTTTT; CDR3aa: CASRQASGGSSGELFF
j_gene: TRBJ2-3; d_gene: NA; v_gene: TRBV27; abundance: NA; len: 15; CDR3nt: TGTGCCAGCAGTTTATCTCCCGCGGAGGCAGATACGCAGTATTTT; CDR3aa: CASSLSPAEADTQYF
j_gene: TRBJ2-2; d_gene: NA; v_gene: TRBV29-1; abundance: NA; len: 14; CDR3nt: TGCAGCGTGAGGGGGAGAAGCGGCACCGGGGAGCTGTTTTTT; CDR3aa: CSVRGRSGTGELFF
j_gene: TRBJ1-6; d_gene: TRBD1; v_gene: TRBV4-1; abundance: NA; len: 17; CDR3nt: TGCGCCAGCAGCCAGCCTATAGGGGACAGGGCCAATTCACCCCTCCACTTT; CDR3aa: CASSQPIGDRANSPLHF
j_gene: TRBJ2-1; d_gene: TRBD2; v_gene: TRBV12-5; abundance: NA; len: 17; CDR3nt: TGTGCTAGTGGTCTAAGGACTAGCGGGAGGGATGGGTATGAGCAGTTCTTC; CDR3aa: CASGLRTSGRDGYEQFF
j_gene: TRBJ2-7; d_gene: NA; v_gene: TRBV5-1; abundance: NA; len: 15; CDR3nt: TGCGCCAGCAGCTTGCGCAGGGGACCCTCCTACGAGCAGTACTTC; CDR3aa: CASSLRRGPSYEQYF
j_gene: TRBJ2-7; d_gene: NA; v_gene: TRBV29-1; abundance: NA; len: 13; CDR3nt: TGCAGCGTTGTGGACTCTCGGTCCTACGAGCAGTACTTC; CDR3aa: CSVVDSRSYEQYF
j_gene: TRBJ2-5; d_gene: NA; v_gene: TRBV15; abundance: NA; len: 14; CDR3nt: TGTGCCACCAGCAGAGACTCCGACCAAGAGACCCAGTACTTC; CDR3aa: CATSRDSDQETQYF
j_gene: TRBJ1-1; d_gene: NA; v_gene: TRBV6-5; abundance: few; len: 13; CDR3nt: TGTGCCAGCTCCGGACTGAAGAACACTGAAGCTTTCTTT; CDR3aa: CASSGLKNTEAFF
j_gene: TRBJ2-1; d_gene: TRBD2; v_gene: TRBV29-1; abundance: NA; len: 14; CDR3nt: TGCAGCGTACTGCCGGGACTACAAACTAATGAGCAGTTCTTC; CDR3aa: CSVLPGLQTNEQFF
j_gene: TRBJ1-4; d_gene: NA; v_gene: TRBV2; abundance: NA; len: 16; CDR3nt: TGTGCCAGCAGCCGAGCGGGGCACGCAACTAATGAAAAACTGTTTTTT; CDR3aa: CASSRAGHATNEKLFF
j_gene: TRBJ2-3; d_gene: TRBD1; v_gene: TRBV29-1; abundance: NA; len: 13; CDR3nt: TGCAGCGTGGAACAGGGGGCCACAGATACGCAGTATTTT; CDR3aa: CSVEQGATDTQYF
j_gene: TRBJ2-6; d_gene: TRBD1; v_gene: TRBV28; abundance: NA; len: 19; CDR3nt: TGTGCCAGCGGGAGGTTCTTTGGCAGGGGGCTTTCTGGGGCCAACGTCCTGACTTTC; CDR3aa: CASGRFFGRGLSGANVLTF
j_gene: TRBJ2-7; d_gene: TRBD2; v_gene: TRBV7-9; abundance: NA; len: 15; CDR3nt: TGTGCCAGCAGCTCAGAGGGAGGGCCAAGGAACGAGCAGTACTTC; CDR3aa: CASSSEGGPRNEQYF
j_gene: TRBJ2-7; d_gene: TRBD2; v_gene: TRBV7-2; abundance: NA; len: 14; CDR3nt: TGTGCCAGCAGCCCCCGACTAGCGGGGTACGAGCAGTACTTC; CDR3aa: CASSPRLAGYEQYF
j_gene: TRBJ1-2; d_gene: TRBD1; v_gene: TRBV28; abundance: NA; len: 15; CDR3nt: TGTGCCAGCAGTTTAGGACCGAGCAAACAGGGGGGCTACACCTTC; CDR3aa: CASSLGPSKQGGYTF
j_gene: TRBJ2-3; d_gene: TRBD1; v_gene: TRBV4-3; abundance: NA; len: 15; CDR3nt: TGCGCCAGCAGCCGGGACAGGGTGTTTCCAGATACGCAGTATTTT; CDR3aa: CASSRDRVFPDTQYF
j_gene: TRBJ1-6; d_gene: NA; v_gene: TRBV5-1; abundance: once; len: 16; CDR3nt: TGCGCCAGCAGCTTGAGTTCGACACCCTATAATTCACCCCTCCACTTT; CDR3aa: CASSLSSTPYNSPLHF
j_gene: TRBJ2-1; d_gene: TRBD2; v_gene: TRBV6-4; abundance: NA; len: 15; CDR3nt: TGTGCCAGCAGTATTAGCGGGAATACCTACAATGAGCAGTTCTTC; CDR3aa: CASSISGNTYNEQFF
j_gene: TRBJ2-7; d_gene: TRBD2; v_gene: TRBV29-1; abundance: NA; len: 14; CDR3nt: TGCAGCGTTCGCCGGACTAGCGGGAGCGTCGAGCAGTACTTC; CDR3aa: CSVRRTSGSVEQYF
j_gene: TRBJ2-7; d_gene: NA; v_gene: TRBV5-1; abundance: NA; len: 15; CDR3nt: TGCGCCAGCAGCTTGGGCATGACTAGTTTCGGCGAGCAGTACTTC; CDR3aa: CASSLGMTSFGEQYF
j_gene: TRBJ2-7; d_gene: NA; v_gene: TRBV4-3; abundance: NA; len: 15; CDR3nt: TGCGCCAGCAGCCAAGGTCGGCAGGGGATTTACGAGCAGTACTTC; CDR3aa: CASSQGRQGIYEQYF
j_gene: TRBJ1-5; d_gene: NA; v_gene: TRBV18; abundance: NA; len: 18; CDR3nt: TGTGCCAGCTCATCAGGACTTGGAGGGGGGGAAAGCAATCAGCCCCAGCATTTT; CDR3aa: CASSSGLGGGESNQPQHF
j_gene: TRBJ2-7; d_gene: NA; v_gene: TRBV3-1/TRBV3-2; abundance: NA; len: 15; CDR3nt: TGTGCCAGCAGCCAAGGACGCGGATCCTTGTACGAGCAGTACTTC; CDR3aa: CASSQGRGSLYEQYF
j_gene: TRBJ2-1; d_gene: TRBD2; v_gene: TRBV6-2/TRBV6-3; abundance: NA; len: 15; CDR3nt: TGTGCCAGCAGTACAGAGGGACTAGGTCGCGATGAGCAGTTCTTC; CDR3aa: CASSTEGLGRDEQFF
j_gene: TRBJ2-3; d_gene: NA; v_gene: TRBV12-3/TRBV12-4; abundance: few; len: 13; CDR3nt: TGTGCCAGCAGTCACTTTAACAGAGATACGCAGTATTTT; CDR3aa: CASSHFNRDTQYF
j_gene: TRBJ2-7; d_gene: NA; v_gene: TRBV2; abundance: NA; len: 12; CDR3nt: TGTGCCAGCAGAGGGAGCTCCTACGAGCAGTACTTC; CDR3aa: CASRGSSYEQYF
j_gene: TRBJ2-5; d_gene: TRBD2; v_gene: TRBV29-1; abundance: NA; len: 17; CDR3nt: TGCAGCGTTGAGGGGGTATGGGCTAGCGGGGGAAGACTGACCCAGTACTTC; CDR3aa: CSVEGVWASGGRLTQYF
j_gene: TRBJ2-7; d_gene: NA; v_gene: TRBV21-1; abundance: NA; len: 15; CDR3nt: TGTGCCAGCAGCACAATGACTAGCGGGTACTACGAGCAGTACTTC; CDR3aa: CASSTMTSGYYEQYF
j_gene: TRBJ2-4; d_gene: NA; v_gene: TRBV25-1; abundance: NA; len: 16; CDR3nt: TGTGCCAGCAGTGAATTAGGCAGCGGAGCCAAAAACATTCAGTACTTC; CDR3aa: CASSELGSGAKNIQYF
j_gene: TRBJ2-7; d_gene: NA; v_gene: TRBV19; abundance: NA; len: 13; CDR3nt: TGTGCCAGTAGTGGGGCCAGGGTCTACGAGCAGTACTTC; CDR3aa: CASSGARVYEQYF
j_gene: TRBJ1-5; d_gene: TRBD1; v_gene: TRBV28; abundance: NA; len: 16; CDR3nt: TGTGCCAGCAGTTTACCTCGGACAGGGGGAAATCAGCCCCAGCATTTT; CDR3aa: CASSLPRTGGNQPQHF
j_gene: TRBJ2-1; d_gene: NA; v_gene: TRBV2; abundance: NA; len: 14; CDR3nt: TGTGCCACTCGCTTGCGGGGTCTGGGGAATGAGCAGTTCTTC; CDR3aa: CATRLRGLGNEQFF
j_gene: TRBJ1-1; d_gene: NA; v_gene: TRBV29-1; abundance: NA; len: 13; CDR3nt: TGCAGCGTTGTTCTCCCAGTGAACACTGAAGCTTTCTTT; CDR3aa: CSVVLPVNTEAFF
j_gene: TRBJ2-7; d_gene: NA; v_gene: TRBV20-1; abundance: once; len: 14; CDR3nt: TGCAGTGCTAGTATGCCTAGCGCTTCCTACGAGCAGTACTTC; CDR3aa: CSASMPSASYEQYF
j_gene: TRBJ1-3; d_gene: NA; v_gene: TRBV4-2; abundance: NA; len: 16; CDR3nt: TGTGCCAGCAGCCAAGATGGTCACAACTCTGGAAACACCATATATTTT; CDR3aa: CASSQDGHNSGNTIYF
j_gene: TRBJ2-7; d_gene: NA; v_gene: TRBV28; abundance: NA; len: 15; CDR3nt: TGTGCCAGCAGTTTAAGTGGTAGCGAAGACTACGAGCAGTACTTC; CDR3aa: CASSLSGSEDYEQYF
j_gene: TRBJ2-5; d_gene: TRBD1; v_gene: TRBV29-1; abundance: NA; len: 12; CDR3nt: TGCAGCGTTGACAGGGGGCCGGAGACCCAGTACTTC; CDR3aa: CSVDRGPETQYF
j_gene: TRBJ1-1; d_gene: NA; v_gene: TRBV29-1; abundance: NA; len: 13; CDR3nt: TGCAGCGTTGAAGGTTGGAGGAACACTGAAGCTTTCTTT; CDR3aa: CSVEGWRNTEAFF
j_gene: TRBJ2-1; d_gene: TRBD2; v_gene: TRBV11-3; abundance: once; len: 17; CDR3nt: TGTGCCAGCAGCCTAAGCGGGAGGCTGAGCTCCTACAATGAGCAGTTCTTC; CDR3aa: CASSLSGRLSSYNEQFF
j_gene: TRBJ2-7; d_gene: NA; v_gene: TRBV6-5; abundance: NA; len: 14; CDR3nt: TGTGCCAGCAGTTACTCCCCCCCCGGTGACGAGCAGTACTTC; CDR3aa: CASSYSPPGDEQYF
j_gene: TRBJ2-6; d_gene: NA; v_gene: TRBV7-3; abundance: NA; len: 16; CDR3nt: TGTGCCAGCAGCTTGGATCGGGGTTCTGGGGCCAACGTCCTGACTTTC; CDR3aa: CASSLDRGSGANVLTF
j_gene: TRBJ1-2; d_gene: TRBD1; v_gene: TRBV28; abundance: NA; len: 17; CDR3nt: TGTGCCAGCAGTCTTGACACCTGGGACAGGGACTTCTATGGCTACACCTTC; CDR3aa: CASSLDTWDRDFYGYTF
j_gene: TRBJ1-1; d_gene: NA; v_gene: TRBV6-6; abundance: NA; len: 12; CDR3nt: TGTGCCAGCAGTTACCCCATGTCTGAAGCTTTCTTT; CDR3aa: CASSYPMSEAFF